Below, 17 T cell receptor beta chains from the same sample are listed, as sequenced in a study of blood T cell repertoires in COVID-19. Assay used: immunoSEQ multiplex PCR; TCRdb lists only in-frame clones, some missing. The data contain 130,000 to 150,000 clones, 78% of them singletons. The sample was peripheral blood. All receptors derive from an older woman with acute or convalescent COVID-19.

This clone has just a few counts. V usage is TRBV29-1 and J usage is TRBJ2-5, with 7 bases lining up with TRBD2. CDR3 length equals 13 residues. In germline, CDR1 is SQVTM, CDR2 ANQGSEA. With 4 bases clipped from V and 4 bases from J, the junction kept 6 bases outside the gene matches. In nucleotides, the CDR3 is TGCAGCGTTGGGGGGGGAGGGCGAGAGACCCAGTACTTC. It specifies CSVGGGGRETQYF.

This chain joins TRBV6-5 and TRBJ2-7; 8 bases are a match to TRBD1. The CDR3 is made up of 14 amino acids. Per the germline V gene, CDR1 is MNHEY and CDR2 is SVGAGI. The V and J ends lost 4 bases and 3 bases, in that order; junction bases with no gene match: 5. CDR3 nucleotides: TGTGCCAGCAGTTTAGGGACAGGAGGCTACGAGCAGTACTTC. It encodes CASSLGTGGYEQYF.

V is TRBV5-1 and J is TRBJ2-2; weak D call: TRBD2 (5 bases). Germline V gene lookup returns CDR1 SGHRS and CDR2 YFSETQ. The length of the CDR3 is 16 residues. V lost 4 bases and J lost 6, with 19 bases in between. The CDR3 loop reads CASSTGGRTFPGELFF. The CDR3 DNA is TGCGCCAGCAGCACGGGCGGCCGGACTTTCCCCGGGGAGCTGTTTTTT. Variable domain in full (rest from reference TRBV5-1 and TRBJ2-2): KAGVTQTPRYLIKTRGQQVTLSCSPISGHRSVSWYQQTPGQGLQFLFEYFSETQRNKGNFPGRFSGRQFSNSRSEMNVSTLELGDSALYLCASSTGGRTFPGELFFGEGSRLTVL.

This chain links TRBV28 with TRBJ1-6, with D possibly being TRBD1 (5 bases). The germline V and J ends were trimmed by 7 bases and 7 bases, with 20 bases remaining between them. The CDR3 runs to 16 residues. The germline V gene has CDR1 MDHEN and CDR2 SYDVKM. The CDR3 protein is CASTSTGGTPNSPLHF. In nucleotides, the CDR3 is TGTGCCAGCACCTCAACCGGGGGGACCCCAAATTCACCCCTCCACTTT.

The chain recombines TRBV20-1 with TRBJ2-1; the D gene is possibly TRBD1 (5 bases). The CDR3 has 8 residues. Trimming pared 6 bases from V and 12 bases from J, leaving 6 bases between. In germline, CDR1 is DFQATT, CDR2 SNEGSKA (reference sequence). The CDR3 is CSAQGQFF. CDR3 coding DNA: TGCAGTGCCCAGGGGCAGTTCTTC.

V is TRBV28 and J is TRBJ2-5; TRBD1 aligns across 12 bases. The V gene's germline CDR1 is MDHEN and CDR2 SYDVKM. V gave up 7 bases and J gave up 3 bases; unmatched junction bases: 9. The CDR3 consists of 16 residues. CDR3 in DNA: TGTGCCAGCACTGCCGGGACAGGGGGCTACGAAGAGACCCAGTACTTC. Translating gives CASTAGTGGYEETQYF.

This chain connects TRBV15 to TRBJ2-7; 12 nucleotides line up with TRBD2. Germline V gene sequence: CDR1 LNHNV, CDR2 YYDKDF (reference sequence). The CDR3 has 18 amino acids. With 0 bases clipped from V and 3 bases from J, the junction kept 9 bases outside the gene matches. CDR3 in DNA: TGTGCCACCAGCAGAGATAGCCCCGGACTAGCGGGACTCTACGAGCAGTACTTC. This translates into CATSRDSPGLAGLYEQYF.

The V and J genes are TRBV14 and TRBJ2-1, with 7 bases matching TRBD2. Trimming at V came to 4 bases and at J to 2 bases, leaving 5 bases not matched to a gene. The CDR3 length is 15 residues. Germline V lookup: CDR1 SGHDN, CDR2 FVKESK. CDR3 bases: TGTGCCAGCAGCCGGGGCGGGAGAGCCTACAATGAGCAGTTCTTC. Translated, it gives CASSRGGRAYNEQFF.

This CDR3 is CASSQDLSSGRSDTQYF. The CDR3 nucleotides read TGTGCCAGCAGCCAAGATCTTTCTAGCGGGAGATCCGATACGCAGTATTTT. The gene calls are TRBV14 and TRBJ2-3, with 10 bases fitting TRBD2. This CDR3 spans 17 amino acids. Germline CDR1 is SGHDN and CDR2 is FVKESK. Trimming removed 0 bases from V and 6 bases from J; junction bases left unmatched: 9.

V is TRBV12-3 or TRBV12-4 and J is TRBJ2-2; the D gene is possibly TRBD1 (6 bases). Trimming took off 6 bases at V and 5 bases at J, with 10 bases between the two ends. This CDR3 spans 13 amino acids. For the CDR3, the DNA is TGTGCCAGCAGGACTCAGGGGACCGGGGAGCTGTTTTTT. It translates to CASRTQGTGELFF.

The rearrangement joins TRBV21-1 to TRBJ2-3; the table calls TRBD1, which could not be checked here. TRBV21-1 is a recognized pseudogene. CDR3 length equals 16 residues. CDR3 nucleotide sequence: TGTGCCAGCCCCAATCGTGTCAGGGGTGAAGCAGATACGCAGTATTTT. Translating it yields CASPNRVRGEADTQYF.

J is TRBJ1-2 and V is TRBV7-8, with D possibly TRBD1 on 6 matching bases. CDR1 is SGHVS and CDR2 is FQNEAQ in the germline V gene. This CDR3 spans 16 amino acids. The germline V and J ends were trimmed by 0 bases and 7 bases, with 18 bases remaining between them. The CDR3 DNA follows: TGTGCCAGCAGCTTAGCGCTATTTCCAGGGGTCAGTGGCTACACCTTC. Amino acids: CASSLALFPGVSGYTF. Drawing the rest from reference TRBV7-8 and TRBJ1-2, the complete variable domain is GAGVSQSPRYKVAKRGQDVALRCDPISGHVSLFWYQQALGQGPEFLTYFQNEAQLDKSGLPSDRFFAERPEGSVSTLKIQRTQQEDSAVYLCASSLALFPGVSGYTFGSGTRLTVV.

Only a few counts were recorded for this clone. J is TRBJ1-1 and V is TRBV5-8, with TRBD1 as a possible D gene (6 bases). Trimming removed 4 bases at V and 6 bases at J, with 25 bases between. The CDR3 runs to 17 residues. The germline CDR1 and CDR2 sequences are SGHTS and YDEGEE. This CDR3 is CASSRDLTGRSMAEAFF. CDR3 bases: TGTGCCAGCAGCAGAGACCTCACAGGGCGGAGTATGGCTGAAGCTTTCTTT.

This chain uses TRBV7-9 with TRBJ2-1; D is ambiguous. This CDR3 spans 12 amino acids. From germline, CDR1 is SEHNR and CDR2 FQNEAQ (reference sequence). The V gene lost 5 bases and the J gene lost 5 bases, with 7 bases spanning the gap. The DNA of the CDR3 is TGTGCCAGCAGCCCCTTTGACAATGAGCAGTTCTTC. The encoded protein is CASSPFDNEQFF.

This chain joins TRBV6-6 and TRBJ1-4, with 9 bases identical to TRBD1. J was trimmed by 4 bases and V by 4 bases; bases with no gene match: 1. The CDR3 runs 14 residues. Germline V gives CDR1 MNHNY, CDR2 SVGAGI (reference sequence). The CDR3: CASSWGQGNEKLFF. DNA of the CDR3: TGTGCCAGCAGTTGGGGACAGGGTAATGAAAAACTGTTTTTT.

This rearrangement joins TRBV6-5 to TRBJ1-2; D may be TRBD1 (6 bases). This CDR3 has 15 amino acids. Trimming removed 5 bases at V and 5 bases at J, with 18 bases between. Germline CDR1 and CDR2: MNHEY and SVGAGI. Here the CDR3 reads CASSQQGTPRYGYTF. The CDR3 bases are TGTGCCAGCAGTCAACAGGGAACACCTAGATATGGCTACACCTTC.

This chain joins TRBV28 and TRBJ2-3, with D tentatively TRBD2 (6 bases). CDR1 is MDHEN, CDR2 SYDVKM, per germline. V was cut by 3 bases and J by 2 bases, with 12 bases left in between. The length of the CDR3 is 15 residues. CDR3 sequence reads: CASSFWRDDTDTQYF. CDR3 DNA: TGTGCCAGCAGTTTTTGGAGGGACGACACAGATACGCAGTATTTT.